This T cell receptor (beta chain) was retrieved from a study of OX40 agonist ivuxolimab in advanced cancers. Findings of the study overall: Clones of CD4+ and CD8+ blood T cells grew by week 6 at doses of 0.1 to 3.0 mg/kg. Expanded peripheral T-cell antigen specificity went undetermined.

The CDR3 runs 14 residues. Germline V gene sequence: CDR1 SGHDT, CDR2 YYEEEE. Trimming cost V 3 bases and J 3 bases, with 10 bases left between them. TCRdb's table, derived via immunoSEQ multiplex PCR, lists solely in-frame clones and lacks some. The sample records 60,000 to 80,000 clones, around 80% being singletons. Of note for this clone: Its antigen is still unknown.

The specimen comprised CD4+ or CD8+ T cells sorted from blood, sampled in a trial of the OX40 agonist ivuxolimab. The TCR comes from an adult with an advanced solid tumor such as melanoma, head and neck, liver or kidney cancer. The V gene is TRBV5-6, the J gene TRBJ1-3; D may be TRBD1 (6 bases). The CDR3 loop reads CASSSRGFGNTIYF. Here the CDR3 DNA reads TGTGCCAGCAGCTCCAGGGGTTTTGGAAACACCATATATTTT.